Each of the 12 T cell receptor beta chains below was sequenced from the same sample in a study of persistence of HIV-infected CD4 T cells. Their antigen targets remain unknown. The libraries were made with immunoSEQ version 4 in survey mode. The repertoire was sequenced with immunoSEQ multiplex PCR; TCRdb's copy has only in-frame clones and lacks some. This sample has over 60,000 clones, with 65% to 75% found just once. Overlapping HIV-1 Gag 15-mer peptides at approximately 0.96 ug per peptide per mL were used. Memory cells lacking CD40L and CD69 with high CD45RO were sorted. Sample: CD4+ T cells sorted from PBMCs after roughly 18-hour stimulation, taken from a patient who received antiretroviral therapy. The receptors shown here come from an adult man with HIV who was CMV-seropositive.

V and J are TRBV19 and TRBJ2-1; tentative D call: TRBD2 (5 bases). The germline V and J ends were trimmed by 0 bases and 8 bases, with 8 bases remaining between them. This CDR3 has 13 residues. Germline values: CDR1 LNHDA, CDR2 SQIVND (reference sequence). Here the CDR3 DNA reads TGTGCCAGTAGTATAGATCGGGGATATGAGCAGTTCTTC. This codes for CASSIDRGYEQFF.

This clone appeared a few times. The chain joins TRBV2 to TRBJ2-2, with 8 bases matching TRBD2. Trimming took 5 bases from V and 4 from J; bases not matched to a gene: 6. The CDR3 has 15 amino acids. Germline V gene data show CDR1 as SNHLY and CDR2 as FYNNEI. In nucleotides, the CDR3 is TGTGCCAGCAGTTCCCACCGGGGGGGCACCGGGGAGCTGTTTTTT. It translates to CASSSHRGGTGELFF.

This chain joins TRBV12-3 or TRBV12-4 and TRBJ2-7; D possibly corresponds to TRBD1 (5 bases). The CDR3 length is 13 residues. V lost 2 bases and J lost 5, with 10 bases in between. The CDR3 is CASSLSGSDEQYF. CDR3 nucleotides: TGTGCCAGCAGTTTATCAGGGTCTGACGAGCAGTACTTC.

This clone was counted a few times. The chain is built from TRBV7-6 and TRBJ1-1, with D perhaps TRBD1 (5 bases). This CDR3 comprises 15 residues. The germline V and J ends were trimmed by 1 base and 4 bases, with 13 bases remaining between them. Germline V gene sequence: CDR1 SGHVS, CDR2 FNYEAQ. This chain's CDR3 is CASSLERTQGTEAFF. The CDR3 DNA is TGTGCCAGCAGCTTAGAGAGGACACAAGGCACTGAAGCTTTCTTT.

The chain employs TRBV7-6 and TRBJ2-6, with D unclear. The CDR3 has 14 amino acids. Germline CDR1 reads SGHVS; CDR2 reads FNYEAQ. Trimming shortened V by 5 bases and J by 4 bases, and 9 bases separated the two germline ends. CDR3 sequence (DNA): TGTGCCAGCAGCCCCAGGTCGGGGGCCAACGTCCTGACTTTC. Amino acid sequence: CASSPRSGANVLTF.

The rearrangement joins TRBV19 to TRBJ2-7; the D gene is possibly TRBD1 (5 bases). Germline-derived CDR1 and CDR2 are LNHDA and SQIVND (reference sequence). V lost 10 bases and J lost 7, with 23 bases in between. The CDR3 is 14 residues long. The CDR3 here is CATSVKDTFKEQYF. CDR3 in DNA: TGTGCCACCAGCGTCAAGGACACTTTTAAAGAGCAGTACTTC.

The chain recombines TRBV6-5 with TRBJ1-6, with 7 bases fitting TRBD1. Trimming cost V 5 bases and J 6 bases; bases outside gene matches: 7. This CDR3 region has 15 residues. Germline values: CDR1 MNHEY, CDR2 SVGAGI. DNA for the CDR3: TGTGCCAGCAGTCCCCCGGGACAGCTTAATTCACCCCTCCACTTT. The encoded protein is CASSPPGQLNSPLHF.

V usage is TRBV28 and J usage is TRBJ1-6; 9 bases align to TRBD1. The CDR3 runs to 16 residues. Losses at the gene ends were 5 bases for V and 11 bases for J; bases not matched to a gene: 13. CDR1 is MDHEN, CDR2 SYDVKM, per germline. CDR3 in amino acids: CASSLTPGQGRPPLHF. DNA for the CDR3: TGTGCCAGCAGTCTAACTCCGGGACAGGGTCGGCCACCCCTCCACTTT.

The chain recombines TRBV6-5 with TRBJ2-2; D is ambiguous. Germline CDR1 reads MNHEY; CDR2 reads SVGAGI. The CDR3 totals 15 residues. Trimming removed 5 bases at V and 0 bases at J, with 10 bases between. CDR3 residues: CASSHEIANTGELFF. DNA of the CDR3: TGTGCCAGCAGTCACGAGATCGCGAACACCGGGGAGCTGTTTTTT.

V and J are TRBV3-1 (or the pseudogene TRBV3-2) and TRBJ1-3; no definite D call. V gave up 4 bases and J gave up 0 bases, with 10 bases separating them. This CDR3 has 15 amino acids. Germline CDR1 and CDR2: LGHDT and YNNKEL (reference sequence). The CDR3 protein is CASSRGRSSGNTIYF. Written as DNA, the CDR3 is TGTGCCAGCAGCCGAGGACGGAGCTCTGGAAACACCATATATTTT.

Only a few counts were recorded for this clone. V gene TRBV2 combines with J gene TRBJ1-5; 8 bases agree with TRBD1. From germline, CDR1 is SNHLY and CDR2 FYNNEI. This CDR3 has 17 residues. Germline trimming cut 0 bases from V and 9 bases from J; bases unmatched to any gene: 13. The CDR3: CASSEALPDRALGPQHF. DNA for the CDR3: TGTGCCAGCAGTGAAGCGCTTCCGGACAGGGCCTTGGGGCCCCAGCATTTT.

This chain joins TRBV19 and TRBJ2-1; tentative D call: TRBD2 (7 bases). The V gene's germline CDR1 is LNHDA and CDR2 SQIVND (reference sequence). V was shortened by 11 bases and J by 6 bases, with 20 bases between the two germline ends. The CDR3 length is 14 residues. The CDR3 region is CACRGRGLPNEQFF. In nucleotides, the CDR3 is TGTGCCTGTCGGGGGCGGGGGCTTCCCAATGAGCAGTTCTTC.